This T cell receptor (beta chain) originates from a study of siplizumab effects on memory and regulatory T cells. The CDR3 length is 16 residues. V was trimmed by 2 bases and J by 0 bases, leaving 10 bases between them. Germline V gene data show CDR1 as LNHNV and CDR2 as YYDKDF (reference sequence). TCRdb's table, derived via immunoSEQ multiplex PCR, lists solely in-frame clones and lacks some. The sample holds 100,000 or so clones, less than 95% seen once. Study results and limitations: Siplizumab significantly reduced alloreactive sequences traceable to unstimulated CD4+ memory cells. The average Treg-derived proportion among mappable alloreactive CD4+ clones was roughly 70% with siplizumab versus 26.9% in controls.

As for this clone: Its antigen remains unknown.

Material for sequencing was Tregs sorted from blood. The V call is TRBV15, the J call TRBJ1-4; maybe TRBD1 (6 bases). This receptor was identified in a human donor in good health. Written as DNA, the CDR3 is TGTGCCACCAGCAGACCAAGGGGGGCAACTAATGAAAAACTGTTTTTT. It yields the protein CATSRPRGATNEKLFF.